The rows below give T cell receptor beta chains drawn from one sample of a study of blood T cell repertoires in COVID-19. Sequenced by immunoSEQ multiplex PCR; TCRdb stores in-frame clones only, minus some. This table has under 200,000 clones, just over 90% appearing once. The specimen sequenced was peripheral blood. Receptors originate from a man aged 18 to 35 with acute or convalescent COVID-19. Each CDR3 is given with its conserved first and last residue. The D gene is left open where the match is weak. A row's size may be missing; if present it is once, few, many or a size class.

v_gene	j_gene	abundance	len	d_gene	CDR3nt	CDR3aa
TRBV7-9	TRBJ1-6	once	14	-	TGTGCCAGCAGACTTAGCTGGCTCCATTCACCCCTCCACTTT	CASRLSWLHSPLHF
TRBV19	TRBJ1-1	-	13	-	TGTGCCAGTACACCGCGGGGATCCACTGAAGCTTTCTTT	CASTPRGSTEAFF
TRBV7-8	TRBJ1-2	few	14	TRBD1	TGTGCCAGCAGCCCCCAGGGGGCGGCTTATGGCTACACCTTC	CASSPQGAAYGYTF
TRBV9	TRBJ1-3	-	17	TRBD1	TGTGCCAGCAGCGTCCGGGGACAGACGAGCTCTGGAAACACCATATATTTT	CASSVRGQTSSGNTIYF
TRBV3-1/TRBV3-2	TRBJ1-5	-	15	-	TGTGCCAGCAGCCAAGATTGGGGGGGCAATCAGCCCCAGCATTTT	CASSQDWGGNQPQHF
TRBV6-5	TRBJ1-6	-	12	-	TGTGCCAGCAGTTCGGAGGGTTCACCCCTCCACTTT	CASSSEGSPLHF
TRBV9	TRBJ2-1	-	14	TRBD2	TGTGCCAGCAGCATTACTAGCGGGGTAAATGAGCAGTTCTTC	CASSITSGVNEQFF
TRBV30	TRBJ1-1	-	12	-	TGTGCCGTTCAGGTTTTGAACACTGAAGCTTTCTTT	CAVQVLNTEAFF
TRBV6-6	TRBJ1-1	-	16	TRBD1	TGTGCCAGCAGACTTCCAGGGGGGTTTGAAGGCACTGAAGCTTTCTTT	CASRLPGGFEGTEAFF
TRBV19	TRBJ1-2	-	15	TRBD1	TGTGCCAGTACCCTACGCACAGGGGGCGCGTTTGGCTACACCTTC	CASTLRTGGAFGYTF
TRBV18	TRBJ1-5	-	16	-	TGTGCCAGCTCCCCCCAGGGGTCAGGATTCAATCAGCCCCAGCATTTT	CASSPQGSGFNQPQHF
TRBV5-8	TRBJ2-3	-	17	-	TGTGCCAGCAGCAAGGGTCGAACAGGTCATCGCACAGATACGCAGTATTTT	CASSKGRTGHRTDTQYF
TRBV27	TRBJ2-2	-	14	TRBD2	TGTGCCAGCAGTTTAGCGGGAGCGAGGGGGGAGCTGTTTTTT	CASSLAGARGELFF
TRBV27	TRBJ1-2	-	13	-	TGTGCCAGCAGTTCGGCACAGGGCAATGGCTACACCTTC	CASSSAQGNGYTF
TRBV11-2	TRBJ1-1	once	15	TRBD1	TGTGCCAGCAGCCTTAGACTGACAGGGAGTACTGAAGCTTTCTTT	CASSLRLTGSTEAFF
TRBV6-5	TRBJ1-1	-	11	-	TGTGCCACAGCCGGGGTCACTGAAGCTTTCTTT	CATAGVTEAFF
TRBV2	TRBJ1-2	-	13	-	TGTGCCAGCAGTGAAGGAGAAGGGGTTGGCTACACCTTC	CASSEGEGVGYTF
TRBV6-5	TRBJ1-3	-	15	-	TGTGCCAGCAGTTATGGGGGCCCCGCTGGAAACACCATATATTTT	CASSYGGPAGNTIYF
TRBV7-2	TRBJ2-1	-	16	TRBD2	TGTGCCAGCAGCCCGGGAGCGGGAGTTTACTACAATGAGCAGTTCTTC	CASSPGAGVYYNEQFF
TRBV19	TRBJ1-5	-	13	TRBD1	TGTGCCAGTAGTGGGGACAGGGTTAAGCCCCAGCATTTT	CASSGDRVKPQHF
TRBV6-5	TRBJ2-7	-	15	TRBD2	TGTGCCAGCAGTTCACTAGCGGGAGGGGCCTACGAGCAGTACTTC	CASSSLAGGAYEQYF
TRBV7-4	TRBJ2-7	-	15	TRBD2	TGTGCCAGCAGCCCCGGACTAGCGGGGGCCAACGAGCAGTACTTC	CASSPGLAGANEQYF
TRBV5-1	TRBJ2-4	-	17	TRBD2	TGCGCCAGCAGCATGCCCACTAGCGGGGGACCCAAAAACATTCAGTACTTC	CASSMPTSGGPKNIQYF
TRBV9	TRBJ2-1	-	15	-	TGTGCCAGCAGCGTAGTCTCAGGGTCCTACAATGAGCAGTTCTTC	CASSVVSGSYNEQFF